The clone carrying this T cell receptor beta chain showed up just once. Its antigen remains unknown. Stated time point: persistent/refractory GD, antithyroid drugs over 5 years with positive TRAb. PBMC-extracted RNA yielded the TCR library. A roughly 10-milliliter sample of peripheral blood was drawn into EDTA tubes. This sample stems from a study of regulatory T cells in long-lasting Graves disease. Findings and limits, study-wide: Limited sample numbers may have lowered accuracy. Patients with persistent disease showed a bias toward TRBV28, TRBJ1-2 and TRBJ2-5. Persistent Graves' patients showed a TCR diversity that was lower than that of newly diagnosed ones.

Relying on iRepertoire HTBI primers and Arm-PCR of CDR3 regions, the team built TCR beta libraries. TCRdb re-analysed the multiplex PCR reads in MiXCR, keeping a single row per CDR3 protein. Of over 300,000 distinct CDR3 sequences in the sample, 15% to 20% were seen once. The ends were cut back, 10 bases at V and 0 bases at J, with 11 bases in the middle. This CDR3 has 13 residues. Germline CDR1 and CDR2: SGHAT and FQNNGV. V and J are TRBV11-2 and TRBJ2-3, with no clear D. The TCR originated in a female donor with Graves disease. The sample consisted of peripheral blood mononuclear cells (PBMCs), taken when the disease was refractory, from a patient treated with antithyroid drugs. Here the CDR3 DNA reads TGTGCCACCGGACCGGGCAGCACAGATACGCAGTATTTT. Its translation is CATGPGSTDTQYF.